A single TCR beta chain is shown here with its context. What this receptor recognizes is not known. There are no base qualities to consult, and no much larger clone falls within one base. The data derive from a study of T cell repertoires in cytomegalovirus infection (dated by TCRdb to 2018 to 2020). For the wider study: The peptide stimulations were aimed at well-studied HLA-B-restricted epitopes as well as recently identified HLA-C-restricted CMV epitopes, whose presentation resists viral immunomodulation. Because public TCR beta signatures pointed to carriage of CMV infection together with the matching HLA type, the HLA type of each donor mattered for the analysis.

The CDR3 contains 13 residues, cysteine and phenylalanine counted. Only CDR3 DNA remains: 39 bases, in frame from the first base. CDR1 and CDR2, per the germline V gene (reference sequence), are SEHNR and FQNEAQ. V is shortened by 8 bases, J by 9 bases, and the region joining them spans 14 bases. Instrument on record: Illumina HiSeq 1500. TCRdb handled the public reads itself, with Q25 trimming in fastp and clone calling in MiXCR, and kept productive beta chains. CDR3 protein duplicates are merged, each entry listing the most common genes and DNA. Present in this sample are hundreds of thousands of distinct CDR3 sequences, around 32% of which were seen just once. 15% to 20% of the sample is in the top ten clones. Results the study describes overall, beyond this receptor: In both this cohort and an independent cohort of 352 donors, the cumulative frequency of public TCR beta family members distinguished carriers of CMV infection plus the relevant HLA type. The ex vivo response was dominated by HLA-C-restricted CMV-specific TCR beta clonotypes, which also provided the single most frequent clonotype in two of eight donors.

The meaning of the sample's treatment or condition label: in vitro stimulation with specific CMV peptide epitopes to enrich CMV-specific T cells. The rearranged chain carries TRBV7-9 and TRBJ1-6, with the D gene call left open. The receptor was isolated from a human donor in good health (CMV status not recorded). Some clones in this sample may be carry-over from other donors' samples. Source: cultured PBMCs, taken from culture after CMV antigen stimulation. The DNA sequence is TGTGCCAGCGGACTTCAGGAATTTTCACCCCTCCACTTT. It translates to CASGLQEFSPLHF.